This is a list of T cell receptor beta chains from one sample in a study of early T cells in non-severe SARS-CoV-2 infection. TCRdb reanalysed the 5' RACE reads using MiXCR and keeps one entry per CDR3 protein. The sample lists fewer than 55,000 distinct CDR3 sequences, under 7.5% seen once, with roughly 20% in the top ten. Here the sequenced sample was whole blood, taken at baseline. The receptors derive from an adult who was a healthcare worker with PCR-confirmed SARS-CoV-2 infection or an uninfected control (not recorded which). The CDR3 runs from the conserved cysteine through the conserved F or W.

j_call: TRBJ2-5; v_call: TRBV27; cdr3_length: 15; cdr3_aa: CASSLGSGTQETQYF
j_call: TRBJ1-5; v_call: TRBV6-6; cdr3_length: 16; cdr3_aa: CASSYTQGYSNQPQHF
j_call: TRBJ2-1; v_call: TRBV24-1; cdr3_length: 17; cdr3_aa: CATSDFGGLAGTNEQFF
j_call: TRBJ2-1; v_call: TRBV5-4; cdr3_length: 15; cdr3_aa: CASSLTGQGYNEQFF
j_call: TRBJ2-3; v_call: TRBV20-1; cdr3_length: 16; cdr3_aa: CSARRSAGGRTDTQYF
j_call: TRBJ2-5; v_call: TRBV3-1; cdr3_length: 13; cdr3_aa: CASSQYQYPVQYF
j_call: TRBJ2-2; v_call: TRBV7-8; cdr3_length: 18; cdr3_aa: CASSLAGGTSGNTGELFF
j_call: TRBJ2-1; v_call: TRBV6-2/TRBV6-3; cdr3_length: 11; cdr3_aa: CAGGGYNEQFF
j_call: TRBJ2-5; v_call: TRBV7-2; cdr3_length: 13; cdr3_aa: CASSLAAGETQYF
j_call: TRBJ2-1; v_call: TRBV7-8; cdr3_length: 12; cdr3_aa: CASSLTAGTQFF
j_call: TRBJ2-6; v_call: TRBV10-3; cdr3_length: 18; cdr3_aa: CAISESQRGGSGANVLTF
j_call: TRBJ1-1; v_call: TRBV5-1; cdr3_length: 14; cdr3_aa: CASSLETANTEAFF
j_call: TRBJ1-1; v_call: TRBV20-1; cdr3_length: 13; cdr3_aa: CSALGSPNFEAFF
j_call: TRBJ1-4; v_call: TRBV7-9; cdr3_length: 14; cdr3_aa: CASSSRAGNEKLFF
j_call: TRBJ1-2; v_call: TRBV14; cdr3_length: 13; cdr3_aa: CASSQDHNYGYTF
j_call: TRBJ1-1; v_call: TRBV29-1; cdr3_length: 11; cdr3_aa: CSVEDLQGQSF
j_call: TRBJ2-3; v_call: TRBV11-2; cdr3_length: 16; cdr3_aa: CPSRGPAGVGGDTQYF